What follows are 31 T cell receptor beta chains derived from one specimen sequenced in a study of blood T cell repertoires in COVID-19. Here immunoSEQ multiplex PCR was the method, and the copy in TCRdb shows in-frame clones only, minus some. The data show 300,000 or so clones, roughly 90% seen once. Sequenced: peripheral blood. The source of these receptors is a woman aged 25 to 39 with COVID-19, enrolled during active disease.

This chain's CDR3 is CASSQPGQIMNTEAFF. DNA of the CDR3: TGTGCCAGCAGCCAGCCGGGTCAAATTATGAACACTGAAGCTTTCTTT. This chain joins TRBV9 and TRBJ1-1; D call uncertain. Per the germline V gene, CDR1 is SGDLS and CDR2 is YYNGEE. V was trimmed by 4 bases and J by 0 bases, leaving 16 bases between them. CDR3 length: 16 amino acids.

The V and J genes are TRBV10-3 and TRBJ1-1; 12 bases map to TRBD1. Germline assignment: CDR1 ENHRY and CDR2 SYGVKD. V trimming: 6 bases; J trimming: 0 bases; junction bases outside the gene matches: 2. This CDR3 comprises 15 residues. CDR3 DNA sequence: TGTGCCATCAGCGGGACAGGGGGCATGAACACTGAAGCTTTCTTT. This sequence encodes CAISGTGGMNTEAFF.

V is TRBV15 and J is TRBJ1-5, with D hard to call. The V end was cut by 0 bases, the J end by 7 bases, with 10 bases between. This CDR3 region has 14 residues. The germline gives CDR1 LNHNV, CDR2 YYDKDF (reference sequence). The CDR3 DNA reads TGTGCCACCAGCAGAGAAGGCTTGGAGCAGCCCCAGCATTTT. Its protein is CATSREGLEQPQHF.

A single count supports this clone. V is TRBV19 and J is TRBJ1-6; 10 bases fit TRBD1. The V gene end was trimmed by 5 bases and the J gene end by 6 bases; junction bases not matched to a gene: 7. Germline V gene lookup returns CDR1 LNHDA and CDR2 SQIVND (reference sequence). The CDR3 is 16 residues long. CDR3 region: CASSLHGTGVNSPLHF. CDR3 nucleotide sequence: TGTGCCAGTAGTCTCCACGGGACAGGGGTTAATTCACCCCTCCACTTT.

The gene calls are TRBV19 and TRBJ2-7; TRBD2 matches at 7 bases. Per the germline V gene, CDR1 is LNHDA and CDR2 is SQIVND (reference sequence). The CDR3 is made up of 14 amino acids. V shed 3 bases and J 2 bases; nucleotides not matched to a gene: 4. The DNA for the CDR3 is TGTGCCAGTAGTATTAGTAGCGGGCCCTACGAGCAGTACTTC. As protein: CASSISSGPYEQYF.

The chain recombines TRBV11-2 with TRBJ2-3; 11 bases match TRBD2. The V segment lost 4 bases and the J segment 2 bases; nucleotides outside the gene matches: 5. CDR1 and CDR2 (germline): SGHAT, FQNNGV. The CDR3 is made up of 16 amino acids. The CDR3 nucleotides are TGTGCCAGCAGCTCGCGACTAGCGGGGTCCACAGATACGCAGTATTTT. The encoded protein is CASSSRLAGSTDTQYF.

This chain joins TRBV27 and TRBJ1-1; a possible D gene is TRBD1 (5 bases). CDR3 length: 17 amino acids. V dropped 1 base and J dropped 1 base, with 16 bases sitting between them. In germline, CDR1 is MNHEY, CDR2 SMNVEV (reference sequence). CDR3 region: CASSLYFFGGENTEAFF. The DNA for the CDR3 is TGTGCCAGCAGTTTATATTTCTTCGGGGGGGAGAACACTGAAGCTTTCTTT.

J is TRBJ1-4 and V is TRBV5-1, with D maybe TRBD1 (6 bases). CDR3 length: 15 amino acids. CDR1 is SGHRS, CDR2 YFSETQ, per germline. With 2 bases removed from V and 2 bases from J, the gap between germline ends came to 10 bases. The CDR3 DNA sequence: TGCGCCAGCAGCTTTCAGGGGTCTACTAATGAAAAACTGTTTTTT. It specifies CASSFQGSTNEKLFF. Combining the CDR3 with reference TRBV5-1 and TRBJ1-4 gives the whole variable domain KAGVTQTPRYLIKTRGQQVTLSCSPISGHRSVSWYQQTPGQGLQFLFEYFSETQRNKGNFPGRFSGRQFSNSRSEMNVSTLELGDSALYLCASSFQGSTNEKLFFGSGTQLSVL.

The CDR3 nucleotides read TGTGCCAGCAGCTTGGACAGGTTAAGCACAGATACGCAGTATTTT. This gives the protein CASSLDRLSTDTQYF. The chain carries TRBV7-9 and TRBJ2-3; 7 bases align to TRBD1. There are 15 residues in the CDR3. V trimming: 3 bases; J trimming: 0 bases; junction bases outside the gene matches: 3. Germline V gives CDR1 SEHNR, CDR2 FQNEAQ (reference sequence).

This chain links TRBV5-1 with TRBJ1-1; D is possibly TRBD1 (5 bases). Between the trimmed V and J ends, which lost 4 bases and 4 bases, there was a span of 14 bases. Per germline, CDR1 SGHRS and CDR2 YFSETQ. This CDR3 has 14 amino acids. The CDR3, as DNA: TGCGCCAGCAGCCCCCTAGGCGGGGGCACTGAAGCTTTCTTT. Its protein is CASSPLGGGTEAFF.

Comment on this clone: In the same sample, other DNA sequences code for this CDR3. The chain uses TRBV28 and TRBJ1-1, with 8 bases matching TRBD1. CDR1 is MDHEN and CDR2 is SYDVKM in the germline V gene. V lost 6 bases and J lost 2; bases outside the gene matches: 5. This CDR3 region has 14 residues. This chain's CDR3 is CASSSGQGNTEAFF. The CDR3 bases are TGTGCCAGCAGCTCCGGACAGGGTAACACTGAAGCTTTCTTT.

The V gene is TRBV2, the J gene TRBJ2-7; 10 bases are shared with TRBD2. This CDR3 spans 15 amino acids. V lost 6 bases to trimming and J lost 2 bases; unmatched junction nucleotides: 7. Germline V gene sequence: CDR1 SNHLY, CDR2 FYNNEI. In DNA, the CDR3 is TGTGCCAGCAGCTGGACTAGCGGACAGCCCTACGAGCAGTACTTC. Its protein is CASSWTSGQPYEQYF.

The chain has TRBV5-6 and TRBJ1-2; TRBD1 matches at 8 bases. The CDR3 is made up of 13 amino acids. J lost 8 bases, V lost 0 bases, and 3 bases had no gene match. Looked up from germline, CDR1 is SGHDT and CDR2 is YYEEEE. The chain's CDR3 is CASSLAGGFGYTF. The CDR3 coding sequence is TGTGCCAGCAGCTTGGCAGGGGGCTTCGGCTACACCTTC.

This clone was counted once. The J gene is TRBJ1-4, the V gene TRBV10-1; D is uncertain. The CDR3 covers 14 residues. Germline V gene data show CDR1 as WNHNN and CDR2 as SYGVQD (reference sequence). Trimming removed 3 bases from V and 5 bases from J, with 10 bases in between. The CDR3 spells CASSDSGENEKLFF. The CDR3 coding sequence is TGCGCCAGCAGTGATAGCGGGGAAAATGAAAAACTGTTTTTT.

The chain couples TRBV11-2 to TRBJ2-6; D may be TRBD1 (6 bases). This CDR3 contains 17 residues. The V gene lost 1 base and the J gene lost 0 bases, with 10 bases spanning the gap. Germline V gives CDR1 SGHAT, CDR2 FQNNGV. The CDR3 DNA reads TGTGCCAGCAGCTTAGGTACAGGGAGCTCTGGGGCCAACGTCCTGACTTTC. Translating it yields CASSLGTGSSGANVLTF.

The chain recombines TRBV5-4 with TRBJ1-6; 7 nucleotides match TRBD1. Germline CDR1 and CDR2: SGHNT and YYREEE (reference sequence). Unmatched junction bases numbered 4, after V lost 6 bases and J lost 4 bases. CDR3 length equals 14 residues. The CDR3 is CASTQTGYNSPLHF. The CDR3 region has the DNA TGTGCCAGCACCCAGACAGGGTATAATTCACCCCTCCACTTT. The complete variable domain, with remaining parts taken from reference TRBV5-4 and TRBJ1-6, reads ETGVTQSPTHLIKTRGQQVTLRCSSQSGHNTVSWYQQALGQGPQFIFQYYREEENGRGNFPPRFSGLQFPNYSSELNVNALELDDSALYLCASTQTGYNSPLHFGNGTRLTVT.

In DNA form, the CDR3 reads TGTGCCAGCAGCGTTACCGGGGGTGATGAGCAGTTCTTC. Translation: CASSVTGGDEQFF. The V call is TRBV9, the J call TRBJ2-1; D perhaps matches TRBD2 (6 bases). The CDR3 is made up of 13 amino acids. The germline CDR1 and CDR2 sequences are SGDLS and YYNGEE. V lost 2 bases and J 8 bases, leaving 11 bases between the germline ends.

The count of this clone is one. The chain is built from TRBV10-3 and TRBJ2-7; 8 bases are shared with TRBD1. The CDR3 extends over 14 amino acids. Per the germline V gene, CDR1 is ENHRY and CDR2 is SYGVKD. J lost 3 bases, V lost 4 bases, and 5 bases had no gene match. CDR3 DNA: TGTGCCATCAGTGGGACAGGGACCCACTACGAGCAGTACTTC. It specifies CAISGTGTHYEQYF.

CDR3 in DNA: TGTGCCAGCAGCCAAGATGCGGCCTCCGACGGAGACTACACCTTC. Translated, it gives CASSQDAASDGDYTF. J is TRBJ1-2 and V is TRBV3-1 (or the pseudogene TRBV3-2); D not resolved. Trimming left V 0 bases short and J 10 bases short, with 18 bases between. Germline lookup yields CDR1 LGHDT and CDR2 YNNKEL (reference sequence). CDR3 length: 15 residues.

This chain joins TRBV5-4 and TRBJ2-6, with a weak D call TRBD1 (5 bases). With 4 bases removed from V and 1 base from J, the gap between germline ends came to 12 bases. The CDR3 runs 16 residues. The germline V gene has CDR1 SGHNT and CDR2 YYREEE (reference sequence). CDR3 protein: CASSPYQGSGANVLTF. CDR3 sequence (DNA): TGTGCCAGCAGCCCCTATCAGGGTTCTGGGGCCAACGTCCTGACTTTC.

V and J are TRBV18 and TRBJ1-2, with D perhaps TRBD1 (5 bases). Germline V CDR1 and CDR2: KGHSH, LQKENI. Trimming stripped 3 bases from V and 3 bases from J, with 11 bases between. This CDR3 contains 14 residues. The CDR3 spells CASSPGRQYYGYTF. In DNA form, the CDR3 reads TGTGCCAGCTCACCGGGGCGACAGTACTATGGCTACACCTTC. Looking up the rest from reference TRBV18 and TRBJ1-2 gives the full variable domain: NAGVMQNPRHLVRRRGQEARLRCSPMKGHSHVYWYRQLPEEGLKFMVYLQKENIIDESGMPKERFSAEFPKEGPSILRIQQVVRGDSAAYFCASSPGRQYYGYTFGSGTRLTVV.

V and J are TRBV7-8 and TRBJ2-5; 8 nucleotides agree with TRBD2. The germline V gene encodes CDR1 SGHVS and CDR2 FQNEAQ. V lost 4 bases and J lost 5; bases outside the gene matches: 12. The CDR3 has 16 residues. The CDR3, as DNA: TGTGCCAGCAGCTCGGGGGGGTTCGCAGGGTCGGAGACCCAGTACTTC. It encodes CASSSGGFAGSETQYF.

This clone was detected once. The chain has TRBV30 and TRBJ1-6; D is undetermined. The germline V gene has CDR1 GTSNPN and CDR2 SVGIG (reference sequence). The CDR3 totals 12 residues. V was pared by 4 bases and J by 7 bases, with 8 bases between. CDR3 coding DNA: TGTGCCTGGATTACCGGGAATTCACCCCTCCACTTT. Translation: CAWITGNSPLHF.

This chain connects TRBV28 to TRBJ1-2; D is uncertain. CDR1 and CDR2 (germline): MDHEN, SYDVKM. The CDR3 loop spans 16 amino acids. Trimming pared 3 bases from V and 0 bases from J, leaving 14 bases between. This CDR3 is CASSFPQTTANYGYTF. CDR3 DNA: TGTGCCAGCAGTTTTCCGCAGACTACCGCTAACTATGGCTACACCTTC.

V gene TRBV7-8 combines with J gene TRBJ1-6; 9 bases are shared with TRBD1. J lost 7 bases, V lost 3 bases, and 4 bases had no gene match. The CDR3 is 15 residues long. Germline V lookup: CDR1 SGHVS, CDR2 FQNEAQ. The CDR3 DNA reads TGTGCCAGCAGCTTCTGGGACAGGGAGAATTCACCCCTCCACTTT. It specifies CASSFWDRENSPLHF.

J is TRBJ1-2 and V is TRBV2; D might be TRBD1 (6 bases). The germline V gene encodes CDR1 SNHLY and CDR2 FYNNEI. This CDR3 is 14 amino acids long. The V end was cut by 4 bases, the J end by 5 bases, with 14 bases between. The CDR3 DNA sequence: TGTGCCAGCAGTGGGGAACAGGGAGTGTATGGCTACACCTTC. It codes for CASSGEQGVYGYTF.

The chain combines TRBV18 with TRBJ2-3, with D possibly being TRBD1 (6 bases). With 6 bases removed from V and 4 bases from J, the gap between germline ends came to 17 bases. The CDR3 is made up of 15 amino acids. The germline gives CDR1 KGHSH, CDR2 LQKENI. CDR3: CASSQNQGYADTQYF. The DNA of the CDR3 is TGTGCCAGCTCGCAGAATCAGGGGTACGCAGATACGCAGTATTTT.

This chain connects TRBV6-4 to TRBJ1-1; D remains unclear. Trimming pared 5 bases from V and 5 bases from J, leaving 12 bases between. The germline V gene has CDR1 MRHNA and CDR2 SNTAGT. The CDR3 contains 13 residues. Written as DNA, the CDR3 is TGTGCCAGCAGTAAAACACCAGGAACTGAAGCTTTCTTT. As protein: CASSKTPGTEAFF.

This clone was detected only once. Other DNA sequences of this sample code for an identical CDR3. The J gene is TRBJ2-1, the V gene TRBV5-1; 14 bases agree with TRBD2. V shed 2 bases and J 6 bases; nucleotides not matched to a gene: 1. The CDR3 runs to 15 residues. In germline, CDR1 is SGHRS, CDR2 YFSETQ. The chain's CDR3 is CASSLGTSGSNEQFF. The CDR3 nucleotides are TGCGCCAGCAGCTTAGGGACTAGCGGGAGCAATGAGCAGTTCTTC.

The chain carries TRBV19 and TRBJ2-7, with TRBD1 matching 8 bases. The V gene's germline CDR1 is LNHDA and CDR2 SQIVND (reference sequence). After removal of 9 bases from V and 3 bases from J, the junction contained 4 bases not matched to a gene. The CDR3 is 12 amino acids. This CDR3 reads CASTTGDYEQYF. In DNA form, the CDR3 reads TGTGCCAGCACGACAGGGGACTACGAGCAGTACTTC.

The chain uses TRBV27 and TRBJ2-7; 9 bases match TRBD1. CDR1 and CDR2 from the germline V gene are MNHEY and SMNVEV (reference sequence). This CDR3 contains 14 residues. Germline trimming cut 6 bases from V and 4 bases from J; bases unmatched to any gene: 7. Here the CDR3 DNA reads TGTGCCAGCAGCTTGGGGGACAGGGCGTACGAGCAGTACTTC. Translated, it gives CASSLGDRAYEQYF.